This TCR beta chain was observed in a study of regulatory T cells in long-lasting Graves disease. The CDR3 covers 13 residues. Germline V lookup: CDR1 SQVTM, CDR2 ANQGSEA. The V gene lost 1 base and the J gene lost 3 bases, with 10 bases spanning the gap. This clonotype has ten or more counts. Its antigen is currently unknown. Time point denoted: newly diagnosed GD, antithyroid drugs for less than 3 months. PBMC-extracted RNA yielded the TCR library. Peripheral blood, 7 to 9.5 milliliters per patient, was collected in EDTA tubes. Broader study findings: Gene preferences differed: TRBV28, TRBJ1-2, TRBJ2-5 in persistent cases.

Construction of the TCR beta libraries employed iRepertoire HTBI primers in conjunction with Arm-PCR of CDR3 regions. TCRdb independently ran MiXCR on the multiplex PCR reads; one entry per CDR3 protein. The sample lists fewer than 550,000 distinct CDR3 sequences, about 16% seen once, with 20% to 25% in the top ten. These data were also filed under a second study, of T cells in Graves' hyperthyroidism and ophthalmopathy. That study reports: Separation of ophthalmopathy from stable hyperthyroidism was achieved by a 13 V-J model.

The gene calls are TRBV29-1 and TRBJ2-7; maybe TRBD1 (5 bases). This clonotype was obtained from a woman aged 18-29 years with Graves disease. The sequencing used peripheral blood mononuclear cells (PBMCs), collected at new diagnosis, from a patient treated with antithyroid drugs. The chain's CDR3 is CSVEGEGDYEQYF. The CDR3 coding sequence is TGCAGCGTTGAAGGGGAAGGGGACTACGAGCAGTACTTC.